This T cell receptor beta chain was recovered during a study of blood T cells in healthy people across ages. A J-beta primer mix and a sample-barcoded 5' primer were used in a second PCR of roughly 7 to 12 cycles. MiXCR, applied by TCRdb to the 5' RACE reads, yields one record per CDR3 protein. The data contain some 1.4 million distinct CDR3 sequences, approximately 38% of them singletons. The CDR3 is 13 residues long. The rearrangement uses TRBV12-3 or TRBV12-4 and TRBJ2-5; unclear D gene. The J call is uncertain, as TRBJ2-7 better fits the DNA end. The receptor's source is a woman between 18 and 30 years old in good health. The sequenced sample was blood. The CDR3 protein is CASTGPGTYEQYF. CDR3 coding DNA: TGTGCCAGCACTGGACCCGGTACCTACGAGCAGTACTTC.